The source of this TCR beta chain is a study of brain T cells in children with intractable seizures (dated by TCRdb to about 2021). Study-level background: As a first screen for immune gene transcripts, resected brain tissue from roughly 57 pediatric epilepsy surgery cases was run on a NanoString immunology panel. Among the roughly twelve selected surgery cases, eight also had pre-surgery blood sequenced, leaving four with brain tissue only. Study-level results and caveats: Viral specificity was inferred only from CDR3 sequence similarity, and patients' HCMV serostatus was unknown. Sequencing depth differed between pre- and post-surgery blood, so clones missing from the pre-surgery sample may reflect undersampling.

The label giving this sample's time point can be read as: blood from clinic visit 5 months post-surgery; TSC patient then seizure free. The surgery cases that showed the highest brain T cell transcript signatures were chosen for TCR beta chain sequencing of brain tissue, and of blood when it was available. Before surgery, the patients had been given at least one anti-epileptic drug. TCR-sequenced patients were children with drug-resistant epilepsy due to tuberous sclerosis complex, focal cortical dysplasia, Rasmussen encephalitis or hemimegalencephaly. The Monarch genomic DNA purification kit was used to extract bulk genomic DNA from unsorted brain tissue and from whole blood. TCR beta chain sequences were generated from genomic DNA using the immunoSEQ assay. The original methods were these. CDR3 sequences not starting with the conserved framework cysteine at position 104 were manually removed. To get clonality, the normalized Shannon's Diversity Index was subtracted from one, giving values from 0 (maximal diversity) to 1 (oligoclonal). Differences in the frequency of the same CDR3 between samples, such as brain versus blood, were assessed with chi-squared comparison-of-proportions tests. Public clonotypes were identified by searching immuneACCESS, and similarity to known antiviral clonotypes was assessed with the VDJdb browser. The clones in this table, taken by TCRdb from immuneACCESS, are in-frame only. Not every clone is retained; where verified, under half of the shortfall comes from an unresolved V gene, and the cause of the rest is unknown. That table gives V, J and clone size, and the DNA gave D and trimming. For this sample the table gives hundreds of thousands of clones, of which 93% were detected only once. The top ten hold approximately 5% of the sample.

Concerning this clone: Its antigen is still unknown. Qualities for individual bases were not recorded, and no much larger clone is one base off.

In the germline V gene (reference sequence), CDR1 corresponds to SEHNR and CDR2 to FQNEAQ. The CDR3 contains 15 residues, cysteine and phenylalanine counted. Left in the record is the CDR3 DNA by itself, 45 bases read in frame from the first base. Deletion took 1 base off V and 4 bases off J, with a span of 13 bases between the germline ends. The receptor was derived from a boy younger than two with tuberous sclerosis and intractable seizures. This sample comprised peripheral blood, obtained more than 4 months after surgery. The chain couples TRBV7-9 to TRBJ1-2; tentative D gene TRBD1, with 5 bases matching. Read as DNA, the sequence is TGTGCCAGCAGCTTAGAAGTTACGGGACGCTATGGCTACACCTTC. Its protein product is CASSLEVTGRYGYTF.